These 26 T cell receptor beta chains originate from one sample sequenced in a study of blood T cell repertoires in COVID-19. The table came from immunoSEQ multiplex PCR; TCRdb's copy has only in-frame clones and leaves some out. This table holds 200,000 to 250,000 clones, approximately 84% found once. The specimen was peripheral blood. The source is an elderly woman with COVID-19, enrolled during active disease.

In the case of this clone: At one end the junction does not follow the germline gene, possibly because of a read error. Other DNA sequences within the sample encode an identical CDR3. Written as DNA, the CDR3 is TGTGCCAGCAGTTTGGCCCATCAGGGTCCCCTCCACTTT. Amino acids: CASSLAHQGPLHF. This chain joins TRBV5-6 and TRBJ1-6; TRBD1 might be the D (5 bases). This CDR3 region has 13 residues. Germline CDR1 and CDR2: SGHDT and YYEEEE.

This chain connects TRBV5-1 to TRBJ1-2; D gene uncertain. V gave up 0 bases and J gave up 2 bases, with 8 bases separating them. The CDR3 loop spans 14 amino acids. Germline CDR1 SGHRS, CDR2 YFSETQ. CDR3 sequence: CASSLDSGNYGYTF. The CDR3 coding sequence is TGCGCCAGCAGCTTGGACAGCGGCAACTATGGCTACACCTTC.

The chain joins TRBV7-2 to TRBJ1-2; 9 bases map to TRBD1. The CDR3 length is 14 residues. With 5 bases clipped from V and 3 bases from J, the junction kept 4 bases outside the gene matches. Germline V gives CDR1 SGHTA, CDR2 FQGNSA. This CDR3 is CASSRRTGDYGYTF. CDR3 coding DNA: TGTGCCAGCAGCCGCAGGACAGGGGACTATGGCTACACCTTC.

This clone was seen only once. The DNA of the CDR3 is TGTGCCAGTAGTATCGAGGCAGCGATTGGCTACACCTTC. Translated, it gives CASSIEAAIGYTF. The chain carries TRBV19 and TRBJ1-2; D uncertain. The CDR3 runs to 13 residues. Germline-derived CDR1 and CDR2 are LNHDA and SQIVND (reference sequence). V lost 3 bases, J lost 7 bases, and 12 bases lay in between.

This clone was counted between two and nine times. This chain joins TRBV6-1 and TRBJ1-4; weak D call: TRBD1 (5 bases). Trimming removed 4 bases at V and 2 bases at J, with 14 bases between. The CDR3 loop spans 16 amino acids. Germline assignment: CDR1 MNHNS and CDR2 SASEGT. The CDR3 loop is CASSAPRRVTNEKLFF. CDR3 DNA: TGTGCCAGCAGTGCGCCACGCAGGGTCACTAATGAAAAACTGTTTTTT.

This clone was picked up one time. This sequence joins TRBV5-1 and TRBJ1-4, with D perhaps matching TRBD1 (5 bases). The CDR3 has 12 residues. V was trimmed by 1 base and J by 7 bases, leaving 5 bases between them. Per the germline V gene, CDR1 is SGHRS and CDR2 is YFSETQ. The CDR3 DNA reads TGCGCCAGCAGCTTGCAGGGTGAAAAACTGTTTTTT. Protein: CASSLQGEKLFF.

V gene TRBV6-6 combines with J gene TRBJ1-2, with 7 bases aligning to TRBD1. Looked up from germline, CDR1 is MNHNY and CDR2 is SVGAGI (reference sequence). The CDR3 spans 14 residues. V lost 9 bases, J lost 4 bases, and 11 bases stayed unmatched. CDR3 sequence (DNA): TGTGCCAGTACCCAAGGGGGACAGCTCTATGGCTACACCTTC. Translation: CASTQGGQLYGYTF.

The rearrangement joins TRBV9 to TRBJ2-5; TRBD1 might be the D (5 bases). In germline, CDR1 is SGDLS, CDR2 YYNGEE. This CDR3 has 15 residues. Trimming shortened V by 4 bases and J by 7 bases, and 20 bases separated the two germline ends. CDR3 in DNA: TGTGCCAGCAGCCGAGCCCCGGACACTAAGGGGACCCAGTACTTC. It encodes CASSRAPDTKGTQYF.

This chain links TRBV27 with TRBJ2-1, with 12 bases lining up with TRBD2. V was clipped by 6 bases and J by 7 bases; unmatched bases: 16. This CDR3 has 18 residues. The germline CDR1 and CDR2 sequences are MNHEY and SMNVEV (reference sequence). CDR3 in amino acids: CASRFRLAGASARNEQFF. CDR3 nucleotide sequence: TGTGCCAGCAGATTCCGACTAGCGGGAGCGTCCGCTCGAAATGAGCAGTTCTTC.

The V gene is TRBV18, the J gene TRBJ1-4, with D possibly TRBD1 on 6 matching bases. The CDR3 loop spans 15 amino acids. V dropped 0 bases and J dropped 8 bases, with 13 bases sitting between them. CDR1 KGHSH and CDR2 LQKENI come from the germline V gene. The CDR3 spells CASSPPSLGAEKLFF. The CDR3 DNA is TGTGCCAGCTCACCACCGTCCTTGGGGGCGGAAAAACTGTTTTTT.

This clone has a single count. The chain carries TRBV5-1 and TRBJ2-1, with TRBD1 as a possible D gene (5 bases). This CDR3 is built from 13 residues. Germline loops: CDR1 SGHRS, CDR2 YFSETQ. V was trimmed by 0 bases and J by 11 bases, leaving 12 bases between them. The CDR3 region is CASSLVLAGQQFF. The CDR3 DNA follows: TGCGCCAGCAGCTTGGTTTTGGCAGGGCAGCAGTTCTTC.

The chain employs TRBV4-1 and TRBJ1-1; tentative D call: TRBD1 (5 bases). CDR1 is MGHRA, CDR2 YSYEKL, per germline. The V gene lost 0 bases and the J gene lost 3 bases, with 11 bases spanning the gap. The CDR3 runs to 15 residues. The CDR3, as DNA: TGCGCCAGCAGCCAAGATATTCAGGGCGACACTGAAGCTTTCTTT. It yields the protein CASSQDIQGDTEAFF.

The CDR3 spells CASSVGTQGNEKLFF. The CDR3 nucleotides read TGTGCCAGCAGCGTAGGGACACAGGGGAATGAAAAACTGTTTTTT. V is TRBV9 and J is TRBJ1-4; TRBD1 aligns across 7 bases. The CDR3 totals 15 residues. The germline V gene has CDR1 SGDLS and CDR2 YYNGEE. Germline trimming cut 0 bases from V and 5 bases from J; bases unmatched to any gene: 4.

V and J are TRBV6-5 and TRBJ1-4, with D hard to call. V was cut by 6 bases and J by 0 bases, with 11 bases left in between. Germline loops: CDR1 MNHEY, CDR2 SVGAGI. The CDR3 has 15 amino acids. In DNA form, the CDR3 reads TGTGCCAGCAGGGACTACAGTGCAACTAATGAAAAACTGTTTTTT. Its protein product is CASRDYSATNEKLFF.

This clone occurred a few times. V usage is TRBV24-1 and J usage is TRBJ2-5, with 11 nucleotides matching TRBD1. V shed 8 bases and J 5 bases; nucleotides not matched to a gene: 12. This CDR3 has 16 amino acids. The germline V gene encodes CDR1 KGHDR and CDR2 SFDVKD. CDR3 bases: TGTGCCACCAAGGCAGCCACGGGACAGGGGGTGGAGACCCAGTACTTC. As protein: CATKAATGQGVETQYF.

Comment on this clone: The identical CDR3 is also encoded by other nucleotide sequences in the sample. V usage is TRBV29-1 and J usage is TRBJ2-3; 10 bases are shared with TRBD2. The CDR3 sequence is 14 residues long. V lost 2 bases to trimming and J lost 3 bases; unmatched junction nucleotides: 2. Germline V CDR1 and CDR2: SQVTM, ANQGSEA. Here the CDR3 reads CSVESSGGTDTQYF. The CDR3 DNA sequence: TGCAGCGTTGAATCTAGCGGGGGTACAGATACGCAGTATTTT.

The V and J genes are TRBV11-2 and TRBJ2-6, with a possible D match to TRBD2 (5 bases). Germline V gives CDR1 SGHAT, CDR2 FQNNGV. This CDR3 contains 16 residues. V lost 2 bases and J 0 bases, leaving 8 bases between the germline ends. The CDR3 coding sequence is TGTGCCAGCAGCTTACTTGGGAGCTCTGGGGCCAACGTCCTGACTTTC. This encodes CASSLLGSSGANVLTF.

This clone has just one count. J is TRBJ1-3 and V is TRBV10-3; the match to TRBD1 covers 7 bases. CDR3 length equals 14 residues. After removal of 6 bases from V and 9 bases from J, the junction contained 11 bases not matched to a gene. CDR1 and CDR2 from the germline V gene are ENHRY and SYGVKD. The CDR3 nucleotides read TGTGCCATCAGGGAGGACGACAGGGCCAGCACCATATATTTT. Translation gives CAIREDDRASTIYF.

The genes are TRBV2 and TRBJ1-2, with 7 bases identical to TRBD1. The V gene end was trimmed by 4 bases and the J gene end by 8 bases; junction bases not matched to a gene: 10. The CDR3 is made up of 14 amino acids. Germline loops: CDR1 SNHLY, CDR2 FYNNEI. CDR3 loop: CASSGDRDSQGYTF. The CDR3 bases are TGTGCCAGCAGTGGGGACCGGGACAGTCAAGGCTACACCTTC.

The chain couples TRBV28 to TRBJ1-3, with D uncertain. The CDR3 has 12 amino acids. Germline CDR1 MDHEN, CDR2 SYDVKM. The V end lost 6 bases, the J end lost 7 bases, and 10 bases lay between the germline ends. The CDR3 DNA follows: TGTGCCAGCAGGTCGATGAGGAACACCATATATTTT. Its protein is CASRSMRNTIYF.

The sample holds one count of this clone. The DNA of the CDR3 is TGCAGCGCTGCGGGACAGTATGGCTACACCTTC. It codes for CSAAGQYGYTF. The chain combines TRBV29-1 with TRBJ1-2; TRBD1 matches at 7 bases. The CDR3 has 11 amino acids. Trimming removed 7 bases from V and 5 bases from J; junction bases left unmatched: 4. The germline gives CDR1 SQVTM, CDR2 ANQGSEA.

The chain combines TRBV19 with TRBJ1-2, with 8 nucleotides matching TRBD1. Germline CDR1 LNHDA, CDR2 SQIVND (reference sequence). This CDR3 spans 13 amino acids. With V trimmed by 6 bases and J by 6 bases, 6 bases remained unmatched. Here the CDR3 reads CASSRGRPNGYTF. CDR3 DNA: TGTGCCAGTAGCAGGGGGCGCCCTAATGGCTACACCTTC. Drawing the rest from reference TRBV19 and TRBJ1-2, the complete variable domain is DGGITQSPKYLFRKEGQNVTLSCEQNLNHDAMYWYRQDPGQGLRLIYYSQIVNDFQKGDIAEGYSVSREKKESFPLTVTSAQKNPTAFYLCASSRGRPNGYTFGSGTRLTVV.

The chain carries TRBV3-1 (or the pseudogene TRBV3-2) and TRBJ2-2; 9 bases are shared with TRBD2. Germline-derived CDR1 and CDR2 are LGHDT and YNNKEL (reference sequence). V was pared by 4 bases and J by 6 bases, with 3 bases of the junction left unmatched. This CDR3 is built from 14 residues. CDR3: CASSPGTSPGELFF. The CDR3, as DNA: TGTGCCAGCAGCCCCGGGACTAGCCCCGGGGAGCTGTTTTTT.

CDR3 region: CATSTHRGNQPQHF. DNA for the CDR3: TGTGCCACCAGCACACACAGGGGGAATCAGCCCCAGCATTTT. The rearrangement uses TRBV15 and TRBJ1-5; 8 bases line up with TRBD1. The CDR3 has 14 residues. CDR1 and CDR2 from the germline V gene are LNHNV and YYDKDF (reference sequence). J lost 4 bases, V lost 4 bases, and 3 bases had no gene match.

The chain is built from TRBV6-5 and TRBJ1-2; 10 bases match TRBD1. Unmatched junction bases numbered 7, after V lost 6 bases and J lost 3 bases. CDR1 and CDR2 from the germline V gene are MNHEY and SVGAGI. This CDR3 comprises 15 residues. In DNA form, the CDR3 reads TGTGCCAGCAGCTTGACAGGGGGCAATTACTATGGCTACACCTTC. Translated: CASSLTGGNYYGYTF.

This clone appeared a few times. This chain connects TRBV6-5 to TRBJ1-1; 9 bases agree with TRBD1. The CDR3 loop spans 13 amino acids. V shed 6 bases, J shed 5 bases, and the junction held 4 bases outside the gene matches. CDR1 and CDR2 (germline): MNHEY, SVGAGI. CDR3 sequence: CASSGTGLTEAFF. The CDR3 bases are TGTGCCAGCAGCGGGACAGGGCTTACTGAAGCTTTCTTT.